One and the same sample provided the 12 T cell receptor beta chains below, sequenced in a study of blood T cell repertoires in COVID-19. Assay used: immunoSEQ multiplex PCR; TCRdb lists only in-frame clones, some missing. The sample records more than 200,000 clones, roughly four fifths being singletons. Sequences were obtained from peripheral blood. Receptor source: a man older than 75 with acute or convalescent COVID-19.

This chain joins TRBV10-3 and TRBJ2-5, with 9 bases matching TRBD2. This CDR3 spans 13 amino acids. Germline values: CDR1 ENHRY, CDR2 SYGVKD. V lost 8 bases and J lost 5; bases outside the gene matches: 6. DNA for the CDR3: TGTGCCATCGGCGGGGGGGCCATGGAGACCCAGTACTTC. The encoded protein is CAIGGGAMETQYF.

The rearrangement joins TRBV19 to TRBJ1-3; maybe TRBD1 (5 bases). The CDR3 extends over 11 amino acids. Trimming cost V 11 bases and J 4 bases, with 9 bases left between them. CDR1 and CDR2 from the germline V gene are LNHDA and SQIVND (reference sequence). The CDR3 reads CAVGPGNTIYF. The CDR3 nucleotides read TGTGCCGTGGGGCCGGGAAACACCATATATTTT.

This sequence joins TRBV27 and TRBJ1-3; D unclear. Looked up from germline, CDR1 is MNHEY and CDR2 is SMNVEV (reference sequence). This CDR3 region has 15 residues. V gave up 3 bases and J gave up 2 bases, with 11 bases separating them. CDR3 region: CASSFRRGPGNTIYF. CDR3 coding DNA: TGTGCCAGCAGTTTTAGGAGAGGGCCTGGAAACACCATATATTTT.

The chain links TRBV18 to TRBJ2-6; the match to TRBD1 covers 7 bases. Looked up from germline, CDR1 is KGHSH and CDR2 is LQKENI. V lost 4 bases, J lost 0 bases, and 6 bases stayed unmatched. The CDR3 extends over 17 amino acids. DNA for the CDR3: TGTGCCAGCTCACGACAGGGAGCTAGCTCTGGGGCCAACGTCCTGACTTTC. This encodes CASSRQGASSGANVLTF.

This clone appeared a single time. CDR3 protein: CASSLDLGLEQYF. CDR3 nucleotide sequence: TGTGCCAGCAGCTTAGATCTTGGCCTCGAGCAGTACTTC. The chain uses TRBV11-2 and TRBJ2-7; D ambiguous. V lost 0 bases and J 6 bases, leaving 9 bases between the germline ends. This CDR3 region has 13 residues. From germline, CDR1 is SGHAT and CDR2 FQNNGV.

The chain couples TRBV18 to TRBJ1-2; D remains unclear. CDR1 is KGHSH and CDR2 is LQKENI in the germline V gene. Trimming stripped 3 bases from V and 0 bases from J, with 14 bases between. The CDR3 length is 16 residues. The CDR3 sequence is CASSPTFDGANYGYTF. DNA of the CDR3: TGTGCCAGCTCACCTACCTTCGACGGAGCTAACTATGGCTACACCTTC.

The chain recombines TRBV24-1 with TRBJ2-1; 11 nucleotides line up with TRBD2. The germline V gene has CDR1 KGHDR and CDR2 SFDVKD. The V and J ends lost 1 base and 4 bases, in that order; junction bases with no gene match: 5. CDR3 length equals 17 residues. CDR3 protein: CATSDFGSSGGYNEQFF. The CDR3 nucleotides are TGTGCCACCAGTGATTTTGGGTCTAGCGGGGGGTACAATGAGCAGTTCTTC.

The table lists this clone with a count of one. The V and J genes are TRBV7-9 and TRBJ2-3; 8 nucleotides match TRBD1. The ends lost 5 bases at V and 3 bases at J; junction bases unmatched: 1. This CDR3 region has 13 residues. Germline assignment: CDR1 SEHNR and CDR2 FQNEAQ (reference sequence). CDR3 region: CASSRQGTDTQYF. CDR3 DNA: TGTGCCAGCAGCCGACAGGGGACAGATACGCAGTATTTT.

This sequence joins TRBV11-2 and TRBJ1-5, with D unresolved. The CDR3 runs 15 residues. Germline-derived CDR1 and CDR2 are SGHAT and FQNNGV. The ends were cut back, 1 base at V and 7 bases at J, with 14 bases in the middle. CDR3 sequence: CASSLALGRGQPQHF. The CDR3 region has the DNA TGTGCCAGCAGCTTAGCTCTCGGCAGAGGCCAGCCCCAGCATTTT.

The chain is built from TRBV6-5 and TRBJ2-5, with 7 nucleotides matching TRBD2. Trimming took 5 bases from V and 4 from J; bases not matched to a gene: 4. The CDR3 spans 13 residues. Germline CDR1 reads MNHEY; CDR2 reads SVGAGI. This CDR3 reads CASSRIAGETQYF. The CDR3 coding sequence is TGTGCCAGCAGTCGGATAGCGGGAGAGACCCAGTACTTC.

V usage is TRBV5-6 and J usage is TRBJ1-1; the match to TRBD1 covers 9 bases. J gave up 0 bases and V 2 bases, and 5 bases lay outside the gene matches. The CDR3 covers 16 residues. Germline CDR1 SGHDT, CDR2 YYEEEE. The CDR3 bases are TGTGCCAGCAGCTTCGGACAGGGGAGCATGAACACTGAAGCTTTCTTT. Amino acid sequence: CASSFGQGSMNTEAFF.

This clone was counted a single time. This chain links TRBV11-1 with TRBJ2-4, with TRBD1 matching 7 bases. This CDR3 has 15 amino acids. The trim removed 6 bases at V and 4 bases at J, leaving 9 bases unmatched. Germline CDR1 and CDR2: SGHAT and FQDESV (reference sequence). The CDR3 DNA sequence: TGTGCCAGCAGATCGGGACCGGGACAGAAAAACATTCAGTACTTC. Translating gives CASRSGPGQKNIQYF. The variable domain in full, with the rest retrieved from reference TRBV11-1 and TRBJ2-4, is EAEVAQSPRYKITEKSQAVAFWCDPISGHATLYWYRQILGQGPELLVQFQDESVVDDSQLPKDRFSAERLKGVDSTLKIQPAELGDSAMYLCASRSGPGQKNIQYFGAGTRLSVL.